These 3 T cell receptor beta chains came from one sample sequenced in a study of cytomegalovirus exposure and HLA in healthy donors (dated by TCRdb to the late 2010s). Libraries were prepared through the immunoSEQ multiplex PCR assay. For the multiplex PCR, a mixture combining 60 forward primers for TCR Vbeta segments and 13 reverse primers for TCR Jbeta segments was used. TCRdb provides this immuneACCESS table in a form limited to in-frame rearrangements. Some clones are lacking; in checked studies, under half of them reflect an unresolved V gene, and why the rest are absent is not known. For this sample the table gives tens of thousands of clones, of which about three quarters were detected only once. The top ten hold approximately 5% of the sample. The sequenced sample consisted of PBMCs. The source of these receptors is a man aged 25-45 years in good health and CMV-seropositive.

The chain carries TRBV7-2 and TRBJ1-4; D possibly corresponds to TRBD1 (5 bases). The V and J ends lost 5 bases and 11 bases respectively, with 18 bases between them. CDR1 is SGHTA and CDR2 is FQGNSA in the germline V gene. The CDR3 loop spans 14 amino acids. CDR3 sequence reads: CASSPWGGAMKLFF. DNA of the CDR3: TGTGCCAGCAGCCCTTGGGGGGGTGCGATGAAACTGTTTTTT. The complete variable domain, with remaining parts taken from reference TRBV7-2 and TRBJ1-4, reads GAGVSQSPSNKVTEKGKDVELRCDPISGHTALYWYRQSLGQGLEFLIYFQGNSAPDKSGLPSDRFSAERTGGSVSTLTIQRTQQEDSAVYLCASSPWGGAMKLFFGSGTQLSVL.

V usage is TRBV7-9 and J usage is TRBJ1-3, with TRBD1 identical over 7 bases. V shed 5 bases and J 12 bases; nucleotides not matched to a gene: 10. CDR3 length: 13 residues. Germline lookup yields CDR1 SEHNR and CDR2 FQNEAQ (reference sequence). As DNA, the CDR3 is TGTGCCAGCAGCGCCAGACAGGGTGCTCTCATATATTTT. This translates into CASSARQGALIYF.

The V and J genes are TRBV4-2 and TRBJ2-3; TRBD2 matches 10 bases. The germline V gene encodes CDR1 LGHNA and CDR2 YNFKEQ. This CDR3 is built from 17 residues. Trimming removed 1 base from V and 5 bases from J; junction bases left unmatched: 9. CDR3 protein: CASSQGSEAGGGDTQYF. CDR3 nucleotides: TGTGCCAGCAGCCAAGGATCTGAAGCGGGGGGGGGAGATACGCAGTATTTT.